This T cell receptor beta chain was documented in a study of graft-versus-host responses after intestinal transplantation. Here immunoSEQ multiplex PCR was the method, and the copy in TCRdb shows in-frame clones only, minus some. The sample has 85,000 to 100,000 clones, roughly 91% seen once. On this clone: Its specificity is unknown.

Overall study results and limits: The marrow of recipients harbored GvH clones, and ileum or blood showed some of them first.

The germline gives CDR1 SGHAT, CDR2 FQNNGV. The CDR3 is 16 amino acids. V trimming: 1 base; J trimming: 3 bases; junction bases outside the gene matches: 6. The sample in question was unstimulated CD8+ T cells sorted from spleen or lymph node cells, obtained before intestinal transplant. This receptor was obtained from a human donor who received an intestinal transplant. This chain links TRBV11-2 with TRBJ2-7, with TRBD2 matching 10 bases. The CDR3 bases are TGTGCCAGCAGCTTAGCTATGTGGACTAGCGGCTACGAGCAGTACTTC. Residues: CASSLAMWTSGYEQYF. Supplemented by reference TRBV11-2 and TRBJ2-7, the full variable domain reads EAGVAQSPRYKIIEKRQSVAFWCNPISGHATLYWYQQILGQGPKLLIQFQNNGVVDDSQLPKDRFSAERLKGVDSTLKIQPAKLEDSAVYLCASSLAMWTSGYEQYFGPGTRLTVT.